This T cell receptor (beta chain) emerged from a study of PD-1 blockade in classical Hodgkin lymphoma. Time point given: cycle 4 day 1 (C4D1), after less than 7 weeks of nivolumab. The patients all showed relapse after autologous stem cell transplantation, while their brentuximab vedotin exposure varied. Germline V gives CDR1 GTSNPN, CDR2 SVGIG (reference sequence). The CDR3 is made up of 15 amino acids. Trimming pared 1 base from V and 4 bases from J, leaving 16 bases between. Repertoires were generated with immunoSEQ multiplex PCR, while TCRdb's copy carries only in-frame clones and drops some. The data show 110,000 or so clones, roughly nine tenths seen once.

The sequence derives from a human donor with classical Hodgkin lymphoma. Sequencing was performed on peripheral blood mononuclear cells (PBMCs), taken before the fourth cycle of nivolumab. V is TRBV30 and J is TRBJ1-1; D gene unclear. CDR3 sequence: CAWSAPGFVGTEAFF. The DNA of the CDR3 is TGTGCCTGGAGTGCGCCGGGTTTCGTCGGCACTGAAGCTTTCTTT.